A selection of T cell receptor beta chains follows, all from one sample in a study of blood T cells in healthy people across ages. MiXCR, applied by TCRdb to the 5' RACE reads, yields one record per CDR3 protein. The sample records about 1.1 million distinct CDR3 sequences, approximately 38% being singletons. The sample consisted of blood. The receptors stem from a man between 18 and 35 years old in good health. Each CDR3 is given with its conserved first and last residue. A D gene is named only where the DNA matches it firmly. Where a row states a size, it is once, few, many or the class of an expanded clone; other rows omit it.

TRBJ2-1,TRBV7-3,-,few,TGTGCCAGCAGCGTAGACACTAACAATGAGCAGTTCTTC,CASSVDTNNEQFF
TRBJ2-7,TRBV4-3,TRBD1,-,TGCGCCAGCAGCGCACGGACAGGGGGCTACGAGCAGTACTTC,CASSARTGGYEQYF
TRBJ1-1,TRBV5-1,TRBD1,-,TGCGCCAGCAGCGATCAGGGGGCGAAGGGCAGGAACACTGAAGCTTTCTTT,CASSDQGAKGRNTEAFF
TRBJ2-2,TRBV2,-,few,TGTGCCACGGACCGCGGGACACCGGACACCGGGGAGCTGTTTTTT,CATDRGTPDTGELFF
TRBJ2-7,TRBV20-1,TRBD2,few,TGCAGTGCTCGACGAAGCGGGGGGGGATCCTACGAGCAGTACTTC,CSARRSGGGSYEQYF
TRBJ2-7,TRBV4-1,TRBD1,few,TGCGCCAGCAGCCAAGTCGGGACAGGGAACTACGAGCAGTACTTC,CASSQVGTGNYEQYF
TRBJ1-5,TRBV6-5,-,few,TGTGCTGCCGCTTCAGCGCTCAATCAGCCCCAGCATTTT,CAAASALNQPQHF
TRBJ2-7,TRBV9,-,-,TGTGCCAGCAGCGCCTCGAATTGGGATGAGCAGTACTTC,CASSASNWDEQYF
TRBJ2-4,TRBV20-1,-,-,TGCAGTGCTCCAGGCGGCGGCGTAGCCAAAAACATTCAGTACTTC,CSAPGGGVAKNIQYF
TRBJ1-1,TRBV11-2,-,-,TGTGCCAGCAGCTTCCCCGCCGGGGGGTACACTGAAGCTTTCTTT,CASSFPAGGYTEAFF
TRBJ1-2,TRBV4-1,-,-,TGCGCCAGCAGCCAAGGGCGGCCTGGGAACTATGGCTACACCTTC,CASSQGRPGNYGYTF
TRBJ1-5,TRBV15,-,-,TGTGCCACCAGCAGGGTGTATAGCAATCAGCCCCAGCATTTT,CATSRVYSNQPQHF
TRBJ2-7,TRBV20-1,TRBD2,-,TGCAGTGCTGGAGGAAGTAGCGGGGGGGCTACCTACAATGAGCAGTACTTC,CSAGGSSGGATYNEQYF
TRBJ2-7,TRBV12-3/TRBV12-4,TRBD2,-,TGTGCCAGCAAACTAGCGGGGGGGGGCGAAAATGAGCAGTACTTC,CASKLAGGGENEQYF
TRBJ2-1,TRBV12-3/TRBV12-4,-,-,TGTGCCAGCAGTTGGGGTCCCACGACAGATGAGCAGTTCTTC,CASSWGPTTDEQFF
TRBJ1-1,TRBV5-1,-,once,TGCGCCAGCAGCTTGGGCAGGGGAGGGCGCGACACTGAAGCTTTCTTT,CASSLGRGGRDTEAFF
TRBJ1-1,TRBV7-2,TRBD1,-,TGTGCCAGCAGCTCTCAGCCAGGGGGCGGCACTGAAGCTTTCTTT,CASSSQPGGGTEAFF
TRBJ2-3,TRBV29-1,TRBD1,many,TGCAGCGTTCGCCAATCGACAGGGGGCCGGACAGATACGCAGTATTTT,CSVRQSTGGRTDTQYF
TRBJ1-1,TRBV7-6,-,-,TGTGCCAGCAGCTTAGAAGCGACTGAGAACACTGAAGCTTTCTTT,CASSLEATENTEAFF
TRBJ2-7,TRBV20-1,-,-,TGCAGTGCCCCTTCCGTGGGGAACTCCTACAATGAGCAGTACTTC,CSAPSVGNSYNEQYF
TRBJ1-2,TRBV20-1,TRBD1,-,TGCAGTGCCCGTGTCCCAGGGGGCAGAAGGGGCTACACCTTC,CSARVPGGRRGYTF
TRBJ2-7,TRBV20-1,TRBD1,many,TGCAGTGCGACCGAGACAGGGAGCTACGAGCAGTACTTC,CSATETGSYEQYF
TRBJ1-5,TRBV29-1,-,-,TGCAGCGTTGAGGAAGGGGACGGCAATCAGCCCCAGCATTTT,CSVEEGDGNQPQHF
TRBJ2-5,TRBV7-6,-,few,TGTGCCAGCAGCTACGTGTGGATGCAAGAGACCCAGTACTTC,CASSYVWMQETQYF
TRBJ2-1,TRBV5-1,TRBD1,few,TGCGCCAGCAGCATCGGACAGGGCCCCTACAATGAGCAGTTCTTC,CASSIGQGPYNEQFF
TRBJ1-4,TRBV2,TRBD1,-,TGTGCCAGCAGTGTCCGGGACAGTAATGAAAAACTGTTTTTT,CASSVRDSNEKLFF
TRBJ2-3,TRBV5-1,-,-,TGCGCCAGCACCCCGGACTACCAAACTAGCACAGATACGCAGTATTTT,CASTPDYQTSTDTQYF
TRBJ1-2,TRBV19,TRBD1,-,TGTGCCAGTAGTAACGACAGGGGAGCTAACTATGGCTACACCTTC,CASSNDRGANYGYTF
TRBJ2-3,TRBV13,-,-,TGTGCCAGCAGCCCCCCCGGGAACGAACACCACACAGATACGCAGTATTTT,CASSPPGNEHHTDTQYF
TRBJ1-6,TRBV15,-,few,TGTGCCACCAGCATCAGCAAGAATTCACCCCTCCACTTT,CATSISKNSPLHF
TRBJ2-3,TRBV12-3/TRBV12-4,TRBD1,-,TGTGCCAGCAGCCGGACAGGAAACGTGGCAGATACGCAGTATTTT,CASSRTGNVADTQYF
TRBJ2-1,TRBV29-1,TRBD1,many,TGCAGCGCAGCCGGGACAGGGAGCTATGAGCAGTTCTTC,CSAAGTGSYEQFF
TRBJ2-1,TRBV5-1,TRBD1,-,TGCGCCAGCAGCCTACCGACAGGGGGCCACAATGAGCAGTTCTTC,CASSLPTGGHNEQFF
TRBJ1-1,TRBV12-3/TRBV12-4,-,-,TGTGCCAGCAGACCGACAGTTAACACTGAAGCTTTCTTT,CASRPTVNTEAFF
TRBJ2-5,TRBV6-2/TRBV6-3,-,-,TGTGCCAGCAGCCATCTAGATGAGCAGTACTTC,CASSHLDEQYF
TRBJ1-4,TRBV20-1,-,-,TGCAGTGCTAGACCGACCTGGGCTAATGAAAAACTGTTTTTT,CSARPTWANEKLFF
TRBJ1-4,TRBV6-6,-,-,TGTGCCAGCACTGACAGTGAAAAACTGTTTTTT,CASTDSEKLFF